These 17 T cell receptor beta chains were all obtained from the same sample, sequenced in a study of T cells in Graves' hyperthyroidism and ophthalmopathy. The TCR beta CDR3 regions underwent amplification using RNA transcripts as the source. A first-round RT-PCR of the TCR CDR3 used the HTBI primer set. TCRdb independently ran MiXCR on the multiplex PCR reads; one entry per CDR3 protein. This table has fewer than 350,000 distinct CDR3 sequences, under 25% appearing once. The material sequenced was blood. These receptors came from a woman between 45 and 65 years old with Graves' hyperthyroidism.

The rearrangement links TRBV27 to TRBJ2-1; 8 nucleotides agree with TRBD2. The V segment lost 3 bases and the J segment 4 bases; nucleotides outside the gene matches: 5. The length of the CDR3 is 15 residues. CDR1 MNHEY and CDR2 SMNVEV come from the germline V gene (reference sequence). This CDR3 reads CASSFRLAGYNEQFF. DNA for the CDR3: TGTGCCAGCAGTTTTCGGCTAGCGGGTTACAATGAGCAGTTCTTC.

This clonotype was seen at least ten times. This chain joins TRBV28 and TRBJ1-1; 9 bases align to TRBD1. Germline CDR1 and CDR2: MDHEN and SYDVKM. The junction had 5 bases not matched to a gene; V was cut back by 5 bases and J by 7 bases. CDR3 length: 13 residues. Written as DNA, the CDR3 is TGTGCCAGCAGTGGGACAGGGTCATATGAAGCTTTCTTT. It translates to CASSGTGSYEAFF.

This clonotype was counted many times. The chain has TRBV28 and TRBJ1-1, with D unclear. This CDR3 region has 12 residues. Trimming removed 2 bases from V and 10 bases from J, with 11 bases in between. The V gene's germline CDR1 is MDHEN and CDR2 SYDVKM. DNA of the CDR3: TGTGCCAGCAGTTTAACGCCGGGTGGAGCTTTCTTT. Its protein product is CASSLTPGGAFF.

The genes are TRBV19 and TRBJ1-1; D may be TRBD1 (5 bases). V lost 7 bases and J 0 bases, leaving 12 bases between the germline ends. This CDR3 is 14 amino acids long. The germline V gene has CDR1 LNHDA and CDR2 SQIVND (reference sequence). In nucleotides, the CDR3 is TGTGCCAGTAAAAGTGGGGGTATGAACACTGAAGCTTTCTTT. It codes for CASKSGGMNTEAFF.

This clonotype has ten or more counts. V is TRBV5-1 and J is TRBJ2-7; a weak D match, TRBD2 (6 bases). V lost 0 bases and J lost 2, with 9 bases in between. The CDR3 consists of 14 residues. CDR1 is SGHRS, CDR2 YFSETQ, per germline. CDR3 region: CASSLGGVPYEQYF. The CDR3 coding sequence is TGCGCCAGCAGCTTGGGGGGGGTCCCCTACGAGCAGTACTTC.

This clonotype came up many times. This chain connects TRBV2 to TRBJ2-3, with D maybe TRBD1 (6 bases). CDR1 and CDR2 (germline): SNHLY, FYNNEI. The CDR3 runs 13 residues. V was trimmed by 8 bases and J by 0 bases, leaving 9 bases between them. CDR3 residues: CASGGTSTDTQYF. CDR3 nucleotide sequence: TGTGCCAGCGGGGGCACGAGCACAGATACGCAGTATTTT. The full variable domain, completed using reference TRBV2 and TRBJ2-3, is EPEVTQTPSHQVTQMGQEVILRCVPISNHLYFYWYRQILGQKVEFLVSFYNNEISEKSEIFDDQFSVERPDGSNFTLKIRSTKLEDSAMYFCASGGTSTDTQYFGPGTRLTVL.

This clonotype was picked up many times. The chain uses TRBV28 and TRBJ2-2, with D possibly TRBD2 on 6 matching bases. V lost 10 bases to trimming and J lost 2 bases, with 14 bases between them. This CDR3 spans 14 amino acids. Germline assignment: CDR1 MDHEN and CDR2 SYDVKM. The CDR3 loop is CATLRDSNTGELFF. The CDR3 DNA reads as TGTGCCACCCTCCGGGACTCAAACACCGGGGAGCTGTTTTTT.

The table lists this clonotype with many counts. The CDR3 loop is CASSEAGNTEAFF. CDR3 DNA: TGTGCCAGCAGTGAGGCGGGGAACACTGAAGCTTTCTTT. The V call is TRBV2, the J call TRBJ1-1; no definite D call. V dropped 3 bases and J dropped 1 base, with 6 bases sitting between them. CDR1 SNHLY and CDR2 FYNNEI come from the germline V gene. This CDR3 spans 13 amino acids.

The chain uses TRBV30 and TRBJ2-4; 11 bases match TRBD1. V lost 3 bases, J lost 7 bases, and 8 bases stayed unmatched. The germline CDR1 and CDR2 sequences are GTSNPN and SVGIG (reference sequence). The CDR3 runs 15 residues. CDR3 residues: CAWSIGTGGQNIQYF. CDR3 nucleotide sequence: TGTGCCTGGAGCATTGGGACAGGGGGTCAGAACATTCAGTACTTC.

This clonotype has a count of ten or more. The J gene is TRBJ2-7, the V gene TRBV2; the D gene is possibly TRBD1 (6 bases). The germline gives CDR1 SNHLY, CDR2 FYNNEI. Trimming took 9 bases from V and 4 from J, leaving 13 bases between them. The CDR3 is 12 amino acids. Here the CDR3 reads CASGDTVYEQYF. In DNA form, the CDR3 reads TGTGCCAGTGGGGACACGGTATACGAGCAGTACTTC.

This clonotype came up many times. The rearrangement uses TRBV7-8 and TRBJ1-2; maybe TRBD1 (5 bases). V shed 5 bases and J shed 4 bases, with 8 bases lying between them. This CDR3 is 12 amino acids long. Germline CDR1 and CDR2: SGHVS and FQNEAQ. The CDR3 DNA reads as TGTGCCAGCAGCACCGACAGCTATGGCTACACCTTC. It encodes CASSTDSYGYTF.

V and J are TRBV19 and TRBJ2-1; the match to TRBD1 covers 7 bases. From germline, CDR1 is LNHDA and CDR2 SQIVND (reference sequence). V shed 3 bases and J 3 bases; nucleotides not matched to a gene: 5. The CDR3 is 15 amino acids. CDR3 DNA: TGTGCCAGTAGTATGGGCAGGGGGTTCTACAATGAGCAGTTCTTC. Translation gives CASSMGRGFYNEQFF.

J is TRBJ1-2 and V is TRBV28, with D hard to call. The CDR3 consists of 15 residues. Germline V gives CDR1 MDHEN, CDR2 SYDVKM. V lost 3 bases and J lost 4, with 15 bases in between. CDR3 protein: CASSFGSSNRYGYTF. The CDR3 region has the DNA TGTGCCAGCAGTTTTGGCTCGAGTAACCGCTATGGCTACACCTTC.

This clonotype appeared many times. The rearrangement uses TRBV12-3 or TRBV12-4 and TRBJ2-7, with D uncertain. The CDR3 contains 14 residues. V lost 7 bases and J 1 base, leaving 14 bases between the germline ends. Here the CDR3 reads CASTQNGESYEQYF. CDR3 DNA: TGTGCCAGCACCCAGAACGGCGAATCCTACGAGCAGTACTTC.

The chain employs TRBV6-1 and TRBJ2-2, with D possibly matching TRBD1 (6 bases). The V gene's germline CDR1 is MNHNS and CDR2 SASEGT. V was pared by 6 bases and J by 5 bases, with 10 bases between. CDR3 length: 13 amino acids. The CDR3 sequence is CASSAQGTGELFF. In DNA form, the CDR3 reads TGTGCCAGCAGCGCCCAGGGGACCGGGGAGCTGTTTTTT.

This clonotype was counted at least ten times. The CDR3, as DNA: TGTGCCAGCAGTGAGAGGCAGGACTATGGCTACACCTTC. This gives the protein CASSERQDYGYTF. The rearrangement uses TRBV2 and TRBJ1-2; no clear D gene. Germline values: CDR1 SNHLY, CDR2 FYNNEI. The length of the CDR3 is 13 residues. V was clipped by 3 bases and J by 3 bases, with 8 bases between them.

J is TRBJ1-2 and V is TRBV25-1; a possible D gene is TRBD1 (5 bases). Germline V gene lookup returns CDR1 MGHDK and CDR2 SYGVNS. This CDR3 has 14 amino acids. Deletions cut 5 bases from V and 2 bases from J, with 12 bases between. CDR3: CASSYLWGNYGYTF. The CDR3 bases are TGTGCCAGCAGTTACCTTTGGGGGAACTATGGCTACACCTTC.